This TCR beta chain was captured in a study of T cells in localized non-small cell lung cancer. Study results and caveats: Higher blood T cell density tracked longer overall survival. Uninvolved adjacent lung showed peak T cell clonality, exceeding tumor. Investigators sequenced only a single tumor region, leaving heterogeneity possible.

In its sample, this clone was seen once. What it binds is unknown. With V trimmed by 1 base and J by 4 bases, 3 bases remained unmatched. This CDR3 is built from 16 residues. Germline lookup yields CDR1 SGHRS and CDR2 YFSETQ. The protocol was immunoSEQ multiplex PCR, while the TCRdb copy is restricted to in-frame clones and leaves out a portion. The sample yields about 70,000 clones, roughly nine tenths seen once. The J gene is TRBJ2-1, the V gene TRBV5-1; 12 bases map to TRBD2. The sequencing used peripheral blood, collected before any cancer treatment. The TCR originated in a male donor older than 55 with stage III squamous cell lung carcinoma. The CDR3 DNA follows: TGCGCCAGCAGCTTGAGGCTAGCGGGGGGGTACAATGAGCAGTTCTTC. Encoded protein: CASSLRLAGGYNEQFF.